The clone carrying this TCR beta chain was picked up a small number of times. Its target is unknown. This specimen comes from a study of T cell repertoires in cytomegalovirus infection. Overall study: Public signatures in TCR beta pointed to CMV infection and matching HLA type. Broader study findings: Individuals carrying CMV plus the relevant HLA were identified by cumulative frequency of public TCR beta families.

TCRdb used MiXCR to reprocess the reads, holding one entry per CDR3 protein. Of fewer than 850,000 distinct CDR3 sequences in the sample, 25% to 30% were seen once. V was shortened by 7 bases and J by 8 bases, with 14 bases between the two germline ends. This CDR3 is 13 amino acids long. CDR1 and CDR2 (germline): LNHDA, SQIVND (reference sequence). This rearrangement joins TRBV19 to TRBJ2-2, with D perhaps TRBD2 (6 bases). This TCR came from a human donor in good health (CMV status not recorded). Some clones in this sample may be carry-over from other donors' samples. This specimen was cultured CD8+ T cells from PBMCs, taken from culture after CMV antigen stimulation. CDR3 sequence reads: CASTGGGSGELFF. CDR3 DNA: TGTGCCAGTACCGGGGGAGGCTCGGGGGAGCTGTTTTTT.